The rows below give T cell receptor beta chains drawn from one sample of a study of T-cell reconstitution after alpha-beta-depleted transplantation in children. TCRdb called the PCR reads again in MiXCR, with one record for every CDR3 protein. In the table there are 700,000 or so distinct CDR3 sequences, roughly 14% of which are singletons. Sequencing was performed on PBMCs, taken before TCRalphabeta/CD19-depleted stem cell transplant. The receptors were sampled from a girl aged 2 to 10 with congenital amegakaryocytic thrombocytopenia, due to receive a stem cell transplant. The CDR3 runs from the conserved cysteine through the conserved F or W. The order of the fields is D gene, J gene, clone size, V gene, CDR3 protein, CDR3 DNA. The D gene is left open where the match is weak. Part of the rows lack a size; the others show once, few, many or a class for expanded clones.

D: -
J: TRBJ2-5
size: -
V: TRBV7-3
CDR3: CASSANREGGGETQYF
DNA: TGTGCCAGCAGCGCCAATAGAGAGGGAGGGGGGGAGACCCAGTACTTC

D: TRBD2
J: TRBJ2-2
size: -
V: TRBV10-3
CDR3: CAISRTSGSNPGELFF
DNA: TGTGCCATCAGCCGGACTAGCGGGAGTAACCCCGGGGAGCTGTTTTTT

D: TRBD2
J: TRBJ2-7
size: -
V: TRBV10-2
CDR3: CASRYLAGGSYEQYF
DNA: TGCGCCAGCAGATATTTAGCGGGGGGCTCCTACGAGCAGTACTTC

D: -
J: TRBJ2-1
size: -
V: TRBV11-2
CDR3: CASSFGGPPYNEQFF
DNA: TGTGCCAGCAGCTTTGGCGGGCCACCCTACAATGAGCAGTTCTTC

D: -
J: TRBJ2-3
size: -
V: TRBV12-3/TRBV12-4
CDR3: CASSALRGPHHRSTDTQYF
DNA: TGTGCCAGCTCCGCTTTGCGGGGACCCCATCATCGGAGCACAGATACGCAGTATTTT

D: -
J: TRBJ2-3
size: -
V: TRBV20-1
CDR3: CSANQFVGGSTDTQYF
DNA: TGCAGTGCTAATCAGTTTGTGGGAGGCAGCACAGATACGCAGTATTTT

D: TRBD1
J: TRBJ1-2
size: many
V: TRBV24-1
CDR3: CATSDPDRFGLVDGYTF
DNA: TGTGCCACCAGTGATCCGGACAGGTTCGGGTTAGTGGATGGCTACACCTTC

D: TRBD2
J: TRBJ2-7
size: many
V: TRBV5-1
CDR3: CASSLVGLADEQYF
DNA: TGCGCCAGCAGCTTGGTGGGACTAGCGGACGAGCAGTACTTC

D: TRBD1
J: TRBJ2-7
size: -
V: TRBV28
CDR3: CASTPGTDYEQYF
DNA: TGTGCCAGCACACCGGGGACAGATTACGAGCAGTACTTC

D: -
J: TRBJ2-7
size: few
V: TRBV30
CDR3: CAWSFGTYEQYF
DNA: TGTGCCTGGAGTTTTGGAACCTACGAGCAGTACTTC

D: -
J: TRBJ2-3
size: few
V: TRBV20-1
CDR3: CSARAGARGTQYF
DNA: TGCAGTGCTAGAGCGGGAGCAAGAGGGACGCAGTATTTT

D: TRBD2
J: TRBJ2-3
size: few
V: TRBV7-6
CDR3: CASSPTGGLADTQYF
DNA: TGTGCCAGCAGCCCTACGGGAGGGCTTGCAGATACGCAGTATTTT

D: TRBD2
J: TRBJ2-1
size: -
V: TRBV29-1
CDR3: CSVERAPQLQAGLANEQFF
DNA: TGCAGCGTTGAAAGGGCCCCGCAACTCCAAGCGGGGCTAGCAAATGAGCAGTTCTTC

D: TRBD2
J: TRBJ2-3
size: -
V: TRBV20-1
CDR3: CSAALAGGPTTTDTQYF
DNA: TGCAGTGCCGCCCTAGCGGGAGGGCCGACCACCACAGATACGCAGTATTTT

D: -
J: TRBJ2-2
size: -
V: TRBV11-2
CDR3: CASSVGRNTGELFF
DNA: TGTGCCAGCAGCGTAGGAAGGAACACCGGGGAGCTGTTTTTT

D: -
J: TRBJ1-4
size: many
V: TRBV6-5
CDR3: CASRTRSGSATNEKLFF
DNA: TGTGCCAGCAGAACTCGCTCCGGTTCTGCAACTAATGAAAAACTGTTTTTT

D: -
J: TRBJ2-1
size: -
V: TRBV2
CDR3: CARQPIFFRGNEQFF
DNA: TGTGCCAGACAGCCAATTTTCTTCCGAGGCAATGAGCAGTTCTTC

D: -
J: TRBJ2-1
size: few
V: TRBV5-6
CDR3: CASSFLGVRTYNEQFF
DNA: TGTGCCAGCAGCTTTTTGGGGGTCAGAACCTACAATGAGCAGTTCTTC

D: TRBD2
J: TRBJ2-1
size: many
V: TRBV5-1
CDR3: CASSLVSGRPLGNEQFF
DNA: TGCGCCAGCAGCTTGGTGAGCGGGAGGCCCTTGGGGAATGAGCAGTTCTTC

D: -
J: TRBJ2-1
size: many
V: TRBV20-1
CDR3: CSARGGTRLSYNEQFF
DNA: TGCAGTGCCCGAGGGGGTACAAGGCTTTCCTACAATGAGCAGTTCTTC

D: -
J: TRBJ1-2
size: many
V: TRBV29-1
CDR3: CSVGGLPGIYGYTF
DNA: TGCAGCGTCGGTGGTCTTCCGGGGATCTATGGCTACACCTTC

D: -
J: TRBJ2-1
size: many
V: TRBV7-2
CDR3: CASSLSGLVAEQFF
DNA: TGTGCCAGCAGCTTATCGGGGCTAGTCGCTGAGCAGTTCTTC

D: TRBD1
J: TRBJ2-1
size: many
V: TRBV28
CDR3: CASRSNLRDRVTTRNEQFF
DNA: TGTGCCAGCAGGTCCAACCTCCGGGACAGGGTTACAACCCGTAATGAGCAGTTCTTC

D: -
J: TRBJ2-7
size: many
V: TRBV11-2
CDR3: CASSLKTGSLAQGYEQYF
DNA: TGTGCCAGCAGCTTAAAGACGGGATCGCTAGCGCAAGGCTACGAGCAGTACTTC

D: -
J: TRBJ1-2
size: -
V: TRBV2
CDR3: CASSEARRSGHYGYTF
DNA: TGTGCCAGCAGTGAAGCGCGTCGTTCGGGACACTATGGCTACACCTTC

D: -
J: TRBJ2-1
size: few
V: TRBV5-1
CDR3: CASSSPRPFYNEQFF
DNA: TGCGCCAGCAGCTCTCCCCGGCCCTTCTACAATGAGCAGTTCTTC

D: -
J: TRBJ2-2
size: few
V: TRBV15
CDR3: CAASGQLTTGELFF
DNA: TGTGCCGCGAGCGGACAGTTAACCACCGGGGAGCTGTTTTTT

D: TRBD2
J: TRBJ2-1
size: few
V: TRBV3-1
CDR3: CASSQFMGLAREQFF
DNA: TGTGCCAGCAGCCAATTTATGGGACTAGCGCGTGAGCAGTTCTTC

D: -
J: TRBJ2-3
size: few
V: TRBV4-2
CDR3: CASSQEVRLDTQYF
DNA: TGTGCCAGCAGCCAAGAGGTCCGCCTGGATACGCAGTATTTT

D: -
J: TRBJ2-7
size: few
V: TRBV11-2
CDR3: CASSLDLAADEQYF
DNA: TGTGCCAGCAGCTTAGATCTAGCCGCGGACGAGCAGTACTTC

D: -
J: TRBJ2-3
size: -
V: TRBV9
CDR3: CASSVGGRGANTQYF
DNA: TGTGCCAGCAGCGTAGGCGGGCGGGGCGCAAATACGCAGTATTTT

D: -
J: TRBJ1-1
size: -
V: TRBV7-3
CDR3: CASSLSDKHTEAFF
DNA: TGTGCCAGCAGCTTAAGCGACAAACACACTGAAGCTTTCTTT

D: -
J: TRBJ2-6
size: -
V: TRBV3-1
CDR3: CASSSTDRKKLSGANVLTF
DNA: TGTGCCAGCAGTTCTACGGACAGAAAAAAACTCTCTGGGGCCAACGTCCTGACTTTC

D: TRBD2
J: TRBJ2-7
size: few
V: TRBV5-6
CDR3: CASSEWTSRTHEQYF
DNA: TGTGCCAGCAGCGAATGGACTAGCCGGACCCACGAGCAGTACTTC

D: -
J: TRBJ2-1
size: few
V: TRBV12-3/TRBV12-4
CDR3: CASSFSEGWGNEQFF
DNA: TGTGCCAGCAGTTTTTCAGAGGGGTGGGGCAATGAGCAGTTCTTC

D: TRBD2
J: TRBJ2-1
size: -
V: TRBV5-1
CDR3: CASSFDVAGSYNEQFF
DNA: TGCGCCAGCAGCTTTGATGTAGCGGGCTCCTACAATGAGCAGTTCTTC

D: -
J: TRBJ1-2
size: many
V: TRBV20-1
CDR3: CSATGQSNYGYTF
DNA: TGCAGTGCTACCGGACAGTCTAACTATGGCTACACCTTC

D: -
J: TRBJ1-1
size: few
V: TRBV20-1
CDR3: CSARLLDRVTEAFF
DNA: TGCAGTGCTAGACTCCTTGATAGGGTTACTGAAGCTTTCTTT

D: TRBD2
J: TRBJ2-1
size: -
V: TRBV20-1
CDR3: CSASRLAGVKPSYNEQFF
DNA: TGCAGTGCCAGCCGACTAGCGGGAGTCAAGCCCTCCTACAATGAGCAGTTCTTC

D: -
J: TRBJ2-1
size: -
V: TRBV20-1
CDR3: CSALGGPTYNEQFF
DNA: TGCAGTGCCCTGGGAGGCCCTACCTACAATGAGCAGTTCTTC

D: -
J: TRBJ2-5
size: many
V: TRBV5-1
CDR3: CASSPWNVQETQYF
DNA: TGCGCCAGCAGCCCGTGGAATGTCCAAGAGACCCAGTACTTC

D: -
J: TRBJ1-5
size: -
V: TRBV12-5
CDR3: CASGFRTGQRVSGSNQPQHF
DNA: TGTGCTAGTGGTTTTCGAACCGGACAGAGAGTGTCGGGTAGCAATCAGCCCCAGCATTTT